Below are 4 T cell receptor beta chains sequenced from a single sample in a study of T cells in Graves' hyperthyroidism and ophthalmopathy. TCR beta CDR3 regions were amplified from RNA. A first-round RT-PCR of the TCR CDR3 used the HTBI primer set. TCRdb processed the multiplex PCR reads anew with MiXCR; each CDR3 protein has one entry. The table has around 690,000 distinct CDR3 sequences, 15% to 20% seen once. The sample was blood. The receptors shown here come from a man aged 50 to 59 with Graves' hyperthyroidism.

J is TRBJ2-1 and V is TRBV19, with a possible D match to TRBD2 (5 bases). With 6 bases removed from V and 6 bases from J, the gap between germline ends came to 12 bases. CDR3 length: 13 residues. From germline, CDR1 is LNHDA and CDR2 SQIVND (reference sequence). CDR3 coding DNA: TGTGCCAGTAGGGGGTACAGCGGCAATGAGCAGTTCTTC. Amino acids: CASRGYSGNEQFF.

This clonotype was observed many times. The J gene is TRBJ1-1, the V gene TRBV15, with unresolved D. Germline lookup yields CDR1 LNHNV and CDR2 YYDKDF (reference sequence). V shed 0 bases and J shed 1 base, with 12 bases lying between them. The CDR3 contains 16 residues. CDR3 nucleotides: TGTGCCACCAGCAGAGATATTGGCGGACGGAACACTGAAGCTTTCTTT. Protein sequence: CATSRDIGGRNTEAFF. Full variable domain (missing parts from reference TRBV15 and TRBJ1-1): DAMVIQNPRYQVTQFGKPVTLSCSQTLNHNVMYWYQQKSSQAPKLLFHYYDKDFNNEADTPDNFQSRRPNTSFCFLDIRSPGLGDTAMYLCATSRDIGGRNTEAFFGQGTRLTVV.

This clonotype was picked up many times. J is TRBJ1-5 and V is TRBV2, with D maybe TRBD1 (5 bases). The CDR3 length is 15 residues. CDR1 SNHLY and CDR2 FYNNEI come from the germline V gene. V was trimmed by 6 bases and J by 0 bases, leaving 12 bases between them. This CDR3 is CASSKDSYSNQPQHF. The CDR3 DNA sequence: TGTGCCAGCAGCAAAGACAGTTATAGCAATCAGCCCCAGCATTTT. The entire variable domain, with the rest obtained from reference TRBV2 and TRBJ1-5, is as follows: EPEVTQTPSHQVTQMGQEVILRCVPISNHLYFYWYRQILGQKVEFLVSFYNNEISEKSEIFDDQFSVERPDGSNFTLKIRSTKLEDSAMYFCASSKDSYSNQPQHFGDGTRLSIL.

This clonotype was observed many times. The rearrangement joins TRBV19 to TRBJ1-1; 7 positions match TRBD1. V dropped 5 bases and J dropped 2; count of bases not matched to a gene: 8. The CDR3 consists of 15 residues. CDR1 LNHDA and CDR2 SQIVND come from the germline V gene (reference sequence). CDR3 residues: CASSPNDRVNTEAFF. CDR3 nucleotide sequence: TGTGCCAGTAGTCCCAACGACAGGGTAAACACTGAAGCTTTCTTT. The full variable domain, in which reference TRBV19 and TRBJ1-1 provide the parts outside the CDR3, is DGGITQSPKYLFRKEGQNVTLSCEQNLNHDAMYWYRQDPGQGLRLIYYSQIVNDFQKGDIAEGYSVSREKKESFPLTVTSAQKNPTAFYLCASSPNDRVNTEAFFGQGTRLTVV.